A single T cell receptor (beta chain) is shown here with its context. The protocol was immunoSEQ multiplex PCR, while the TCRdb copy is restricted to in-frame clones and leaves out a portion. The sample records approximately 63,000 clones, 75% to 90% being singletons. The entry originates in a study of OX40 agonist ivuxolimab in advanced cancers. Study-level information: Of the patients, three showed partial responses, one with hepatocellular carcinoma and two with cutaneous melanoma.

The CDR3 spans 17 residues. V was clipped by 3 bases and J by 6 bases, with 23 bases between them. From germline, CDR1 is LNHDA and CDR2 SQIVND (reference sequence). Sample: CD4+ or CD8+ T cells sorted from blood, taken in a trial of the OX40 agonist ivuxolimab. The chain joins TRBV19 to TRBJ1-1; unclear D gene. The sequence derives from an adult with an advanced solid tumor such as melanoma, head and neck, liver or kidney cancer. This CDR3 is CASSIGGLNYLMAEAFF. The DNA for the CDR3 is TGTGCCAGTAGTATTGGTGGGTTAAACTACCTAATGGCTGAAGCTTTCTTT.